The rows below give T cell receptor beta chains drawn from one sample of a study of blood T cell repertoires in COVID-19. The method was immunoSEQ multiplex PCR; TCRdb's version includes in-frame clones alone and lacks a portion of them. The sample gives fewer than 400,000 clones, more than 75% of which show up once; about 4% is in the top ten. Material for sequencing was PBMCs or T cells enriched from blood (not recorded which). These receptor sequences come from a man aged 25-45 years who had recovered from COVID-19. The CDR3 runs from the conserved cysteine through the conserved F or W. Each record gives: D gene, J gene, clone size, V gene, CDR3 protein, CDR3 DNA. D genes are given only for firm matches. Size is stated for part of the rows, as once, few or many counts, or as a class when the clone is expanded.

>TRBD1|TRBJ2-5|NA|TRBV28
CASNTGGSETQYF
TGTGCCAGTAATACAGGGGGCTCGGAGACCCAGTACTTC
>TRBD1|TRBJ2-1|NA|TRBV19
CATRQGGEQFF
TGTGCCACCCGACAGGGTGGTGAGCAGTTCTTC
>TRBD1|TRBJ2-7|NA|TRBV18
CASSPLGQLYEQYF
TGTGCCAGCTCACCACTGGGACAGTTGTACGAGCAGTACTTC
>TRBD1|TRBJ1-3|NA|TRBV7-6
CASSPGGSGNTIYF
TGTGCCAGCAGCCCAGGGGGCAGTGGAAACACCATATATTTT
>TRBD1|TRBJ2-2|NA|TRBV28
CASSSDRGRTGELFF
TGTGCCAGCAGTTCCGACAGGGGACGCACCGGGGAGCTGTTTTTT
>NA|TRBJ2-1|NA|TRBV4-2
CASSQGQEYNEQFF
TGTGCCAGCAGCCAAGGACAGGAGTACAATGAGCAGTTCTTC
>NA|TRBJ1-4|NA|TRBV11-2
CASSLVPLQEPPTNEKLFF
TGTGCCAGCAGCTTAGTACCGTTGCAGGAACCCCCAACTAATGAAAAACTGTTTTTT
>TRBD1|TRBJ2-1|NA|TRBV5-1
CASSFPGQGAQSYNEQFF
TGCGCCAGCAGCTTTCCGGGACAGGGGGCCCAATCCTACAATGAGCAGTTCTTC
>TRBD1|TRBJ2-3|NA|TRBV15
CATSRDGTASTDTQYF
TGTGCCACCAGCAGAGACGGGACAGCTAGCACAGATACGCAGTATTTT
>TRBD1|TRBJ1-1|NA|TRBV24-1
CATKQGEGTEAFF
TGTGCCACCAAACAGGGGGAAGGCACTGAAGCTTTCTTT
>NA|TRBJ1-1|NA|TRBV6-5
CASIGLDGDTEAFF
TGTGCCAGCATAGGGCTAGACGGGGACACTGAAGCTTTCTTT
>NA|TRBJ1-3|NA|TRBV11-1
CASSLRQAGGGNTIYF
TGTGCCAGCAGCTTAAGACAGGCCGGCGGTGGAAACACCATATATTTT
>TRBD1|TRBJ2-2|NA|TRBV9
CASSAQGAMNTGELFF
TGTGCCAGCAGCGCTCAGGGGGCCATGAACACCGGGGAGCTGTTTTTT
>NA|TRBJ1-2|NA|TRBV5-1
CASSPGRYGYTF
TGCGCCAGCAGCCCAGGGAGGTATGGCTACACCTTC
>NA|TRBJ2-1|NA|TRBV25-1
CASSESQGEQFF
TGTGCCAGCAGTGAATCCCAGGGTGAGCAGTTCTTC
>NA|TRBJ1-5|once|TRBV5-1
CASSLVSGANQPQHF
TGCGCCAGCAGCTTGGTTTCAGGGGCCAATCAGCCCCAGCATTTT
>NA|TRBJ2-7|few|TRBV5-1
CASSLVVGNSEQYF
TGCGCCAGCAGCTTGGTGGTGGGTAACAGCGAGCAGTACTTC
>NA|TRBJ2-2|NA|TRBV24-1
CATSDPKTGKGGPGELFF
TGTGCCACCAGTGATCCCAAAACAGGGAAAGGGGGTCCCGGGGAGCTGTTTTTT
>NA|TRBJ2-2|few|TRBV3-1/TRBV3-2
CASSQEGSDSGKDNTGELFF
TGTGCCAGCAGCCAAGAGGGGAGTGATAGCGGAAAAGACAACACCGGGGAGCTGTTTTTT
>TRBD1|TRBJ1-1|NA|TRBV5-8
CASSLTGVGTEAFF
TGTGCCAGCAGCTTGACAGGGGTAGGGACTGAAGCTTTCTTT
>TRBD1|TRBJ1-5|NA|TRBV19
CASSDRGMSNQPQHF
TGTGCCAGTAGTGACAGGGGTATGAGCAATCAGCCCCAGCATTTT
>NA|TRBJ1-3|NA|TRBV21-1
CASSKIALPERGNTIYF
TGTGCCAGCAGCAAAATCGCCCTTCCAGAGAGGGGAAACACCATATATTTT
>NA|TRBJ2-1|NA|TRBV21-1
CARHRGGLAVWDEQFF
TGTGCCAGGCACCGGGGAGGACTAGCGGTTTGGGATGAGCAGTTCTTC
>NA|TRBJ2-1|NA|TRBV30
CAWSVPNGAYNEQFF
TGTGCCTGGAGTGTACCCAATGGGGCTTACAATGAGCAGTTCTTC
>NA|TRBJ1-5|NA|TRBV28
CASRLSASNQPQHF
TGTGCCAGCAGATTGTCCGCGAGCAATCAGCCCCAGCATTTT
>NA|TRBJ1-2|once|TRBV7-9
CASSFPGLNYGYTF
TGTGCCAGCAGCTTCCCCGGGTTAAACTATGGCTACACCTTC
>TRBD1|TRBJ2-7|NA|TRBV10-2
CASRLGTGTYEQYF
TGCGCCAGCAGACTAGGGACAGGGACCTACGAGCAGTACTTC
>TRBD1|TRBJ2-7|NA|TRBV18
CASSPPGQGYEQYF
TGTGCCAGCTCACCCCCGGGACAGGGCTACGAGCAGTACTTC
>NA|TRBJ1-1|NA|TRBV6-6
CASSLREGAEAFF
TGTGCCAGCAGCCTCAGGGAGGGCGCTGAAGCTTTCTTT
>NA|TRBJ2-3|NA|TRBV19
CASSVTSYTDTQYF
TGTGCCAGTAGTGTTACTAGCTACACAGATACGCAGTATTTT
>NA|TRBJ1-1|NA|TRBV10-2
CASSELGPANTEAFF
TGCGCCAGCAGTGAGTTGGGCCCCGCTAACACTGAAGCTTTCTTT